This T cell receptor (beta chain) was recovered during a study of beta chain features in type 1 diabetes (dated by TCRdb to the late 2010s). With respect to the entire study: Patients and healthy donors did not differ in mean age, gender distribution, total cell number or subset yield. A total of approximately 110,000,000 sorted cells were examined across all samples, and a strong correlation was observed between cell number per subset and RNA yield. Whereas all 30 or so donors provided naive and central memory subsets, regulatory and stem cell-like memory subsets were isolated from just 8 patients and about 8 healthy donors. The study compared the TCRB repertoires of sorted circulating CD4+ T cell subsets in recently diagnosed type 1 diabetes patients with those in matched healthy donors. The investigation overall reported the following: Shorter templates might be favored by PCR, yet because patient and control samples were amplified and corrected together, any such skew would affect both groups equally. Because cDNA was sequenced instead of genomic DNA, activated cells with high expression could be over-represented, although the groups did not differ in activation or CD3 levels. At VDJ recombination sites, type 1 diabetes patients had fewer insertions and more deleted nucleotides, which implies abnormalities in thymic rearrangement. Only small numbers of individuals were included in the HLA sub-analyses, which left unresolved whether HLA type had any influence on TCRB rearrangement. Naive, central memory and regulatory TCRB repertoires appeared more similar among patients than among healthy donors. A moderate but significant shortening of TCRB CDR3 length was observed in type 1 diabetes patients in all four CD4+ subsets.

CDR1 and CDR2 (MGHRA, YSYEKL) derive from the germline V gene. The germline V end is reduced by 4 bases and the J end by 4 bases; junction bases left unmatched: 7. Its CDR3 holds 15 amino acids, cysteine through phenylalanine. Here the CDR3 DNA is all that survives: 45 bases in frame from base 1. The entire amount of isolated RNA was reverse transcribed using the High Capacity cDNA Reverse Transcription Kit, so the sequenced TCRB transcripts were expressed ones. Naive, central memory and regulatory T cell samples underwent deep immunoSEQ sequencing, averaging about 3.3 million total reads per sample. After sorted cells were lysed in RLT buffer, RNA was extracted with DNase-treated RNeasy Micro or Mini kits, with the choice depending on cell number. Each cell subset was processed separately to prevent cross-contamination, with patient and healthy donor samples processed together. TCRB sequences were amplified from cDNA with the immunoSEQ multiplex PCR, producing 87-bp fragments spanning the CDR3 region. Sequencing of the amplicons was performed on the Illumina HiSeq platform. On the study's bioinformatics: PCR bias was corrected computationally using synthetic template baselines, and reads within Hamming distance 2 were collapsed, with unmergeable singletons discarded. By aligning reads against IMGT, V, D and J genes, CDR3 length, and insertions or deletions at six rearrangement sites were assigned. Within each subset, clonotype counts were normalized to the number of sorted cells before true diversity and Gini coefficients were calculated with the tcR R package. The overlap coefficient, calculated on TCRB nucleotide sequences, was used to measure repertoire sharing. TCRdb carries this immuneACCESS record with in-frame sequences only. Its versions omit some clonotypes, under half of them owing to an unresolved V gene in the studies checked, with the rest unexplained. Clone size and the V and J calls come from that table; the DNA yielded D and trimming. The sample table shows some 360,000 clones, and roughly 9.8% are seen once. Approximately 0.55% of the sample comes from the top ten.

Note on this clone: Its specific antigen is unknown. Per-nucleotide qualities are absent, and no much larger clonotype sits a single base away.

A single peripheral blood draw of about 116 mL on average was collected from each donor into heparinised tubes. A BD FACSAria II was used to sort naive, central memory, regulatory and stem cell-like memory CD4+ T cells with a panel that included CD45RO, CCR7, CD25, CD127, CD95 and CD27. Purity was above 95% for every sorted population. PBMCs were isolated right away by Lymphoprep density gradient centrifugation and were stained directly, without culture. To minimize batch effects, samples were stained and sorted in pairs, one healthy donor with one patient per experiment. The chain is assembled from TRBV4-1 and TRBJ2-5, and TRBD1 matches 9 of the central bases. The receptor's source is a man aged 30 to 45 with type 1 diabetes. The sequenced sample consisted of central memory CD4+ T cells from blood. The CDR3 reads CASSRGQGFSETQYF. The DNA reads as follows: TGCGCCAGCAGCCGGGGACAGGGATTTTCAGAGACCCAGTACTTC.